This entry lists 28 T cell receptor beta chains sequenced from one sample in a study of T cell changes during pregnancy in multiple sclerosis (dated by TCRdb to the late 2010s). Libraries were made using the immunoSEQ multiplex PCR assay. Imported from immuneACCESS, the table was reduced by TCRdb to in-frame sequences with V and J called. These copies leave out some clones; in studies compared against another copy, an unresolved V gene accounts for under half, and the cause of the remainder is not known. The sample yields 25,000 to 35,000 clones; around nine tenths were counted once. The ten top clones hold over 0.35% of the sample. The material sequenced was CD4+ T cells from peripheral blood mononuclear cells, taken in the second trimester of pregnancy. The source of these receptors is a female donor in good health, enrolled as a control in a pregnancy study.

V and J are TRBV30 and TRBJ2-5; the D gene is possibly TRBD2 (5 bases). Trimming removed 4 bases at V and 2 bases at J, with 8 bases between. CDR3 length: 12 residues. Germline CDR1 is GTSNPN and CDR2 is SVGIG (reference sequence). Here the CDR3 DNA reads TGTGCCTGGAATTCGGGACAAGAGACCCAGTACTTC. Its protein product is CAWNSGQETQYF. Variable domain in full (rest from reference TRBV30 and TRBJ2-5): SQTIHQWPATLVQPVGSPLSLECTVEGTSNPNLYWYRQAAGRGLQLLFYSVGIGQISSEVPQNLSASRPQDRQFILSSKKLLLSDSGFYLCAWNSGQETQYFGPGTRLLVL.

This sequence joins TRBV7-2 and TRBJ1-6; 9 bases are shared with TRBD1. Trimming removed 5 bases from V and 9 bases from J; junction bases left unmatched: 2. This CDR3 comprises 13 residues. Germline loops: CDR1 SGHTA, CDR2 FQGNSA. CDR3 protein: CASSRDRVSPLHF. CDR3 nucleotides: TGTGCCAGCAGCAGGGACAGGGTTTCACCCCTCCACTTT.

The genes are TRBV27 and TRBJ1-1, with D hard to call. This CDR3 spans 13 amino acids. Germline lookup yields CDR1 MNHEY and CDR2 SMNVEV (reference sequence). V gave up 4 bases and J gave up 8 bases, with 14 bases separating them. The DNA for the CDR3 is TGTGCCAGCAGTTCCCTATTTGGTAGAGAAGCTTTCTTT. Translated: CASSSLFGREAFF.

The chain combines TRBV27 with TRBJ2-5, with TRBD2 as a possible D gene (6 bases). The germline gives CDR1 MNHEY, CDR2 SMNVEV (reference sequence). The V gene lost 7 bases and the J gene lost 2 bases, with 26 bases spanning the gap. The CDR3 has 18 residues. The CDR3 DNA reads TGTGCCAGCAAAATCCGGGGAGGAGTAGCGGAGGTTCAAGAGACCCAGTACTTC. Protein: CASKIRGGVAEVQETQYF.

The rearrangement uses TRBV5-5 and TRBJ2-2, with 10 bases identical to TRBD1. CDR1 is SGHKS, CDR2 YYEKEE, per germline (reference sequence). The V and J ends lost 5 bases and 0 bases, in that order; junction bases with no gene match: 4. CDR3 length equals 16 residues. This CDR3 is CASRRTGGSNTGELFF. The CDR3 bases are TGTGCCAGCAGACGGACAGGGGGGTCGAACACCGGGGAGCTGTTTTTT.

The chain joins TRBV6-5 to TRBJ2-7, with 7 bases identical to TRBD2. V dropped 3 bases and J dropped 2; count of bases not matched to a gene: 4. Germline V gives CDR1 MNHEY, CDR2 SVGAGI. The CDR3 has 14 residues. CDR3 in DNA: TGTGCCAGCAGTTATATGGCGGGAGCCTACGAGCAGTACTTC. Amino acid sequence: CASSYMAGAYEQYF.

This chain uses TRBV5-1 with TRBJ2-3, with 7 bases matching TRBD1. Germline loops: CDR1 SGHRS, CDR2 YFSETQ. This CDR3 is built from 14 residues. The junction had 5 bases not matched to a gene; V was cut back by 4 bases and J by 3 bases. The DNA for the CDR3 is TGCGCCAGCAGCCCGGGACAGTTAACAGATACGCAGTATTTT. It is translated as CASSPGQLTDTQYF.

The chain is built from TRBV6-6 and TRBJ2-7; 7 bases align to TRBD1. The J segment lost 2 bases and the V segment lost 4 bases, leaving 2 bases of the junction unmatched. The CDR3 covers 13 residues. In germline, CDR1 is MNHNY, CDR2 SVGAGI (reference sequence). CDR3 sequence: CASSSTGAYEQYF. As DNA, the CDR3 is TGTGCCAGCAGTTCTACAGGGGCCTACGAGCAGTACTTC.

The chain carries TRBV7-6 and TRBJ2-7; weak D call: TRBD1 (6 bases). There are 17 residues in the CDR3. Germline V CDR1 and CDR2: SGHVS, FNYEAQ. Trimming pared 5 bases from V and 0 bases from J, leaving 20 bases between. Here the CDR3 reads CASSPEWGQASSYEQYF. DNA of the CDR3: TGTGCCAGCAGCCCCGAGTGGGGACAAGCGAGCTCCTACGAGCAGTACTTC. The full variable domain, in which reference TRBV7-6 and TRBJ2-7 provide the parts outside the CDR3, is GAGVSQSPRYKVTKRGQDVALRCDPISGHVSLYWYRQALGQGPEFLTYFNYEAQQDKSGLPNDRFSAERPEGSISTLTIQRTEQRDSAMYRCASSPEWGQASSYEQYFGPGTRLTVT.

The gene calls are TRBV6-1 and TRBJ1-5; TRBD1 agrees at 9 bases. There are 14 residues in the CDR3. Germline V gives CDR1 MNHNS, CDR2 SASEGT. With V trimmed by 6 bases and J by 12 bases, 12 bases remained unmatched. The chain's CDR3 is CASSRGQGNKIQHF. In nucleotides, the CDR3 is TGTGCCAGCAGCCGAGGACAGGGGAATAAAATCCAGCATTTT.

The chain recombines TRBV11-3 with TRBJ1-2, with a weak D call TRBD1 (5 bases). Germline CDR1 is SGHNT and CDR2 is YENEEA. The CDR3 spans 15 residues. Trimming shortened V by 5 bases and J by 4 bases, and 17 bases separated the two germline ends. The CDR3 sequence is CASSPAPGQGYGYTF. CDR3 nucleotides: TGTGCCAGCAGCCCCGCCCCCGGTCAGGGCTATGGCTACACCTTC.

The genes are TRBV29-1 and TRBJ2-1, with TRBD2 matching over 12 bases. Germline-derived CDR1 and CDR2 are SQVTM and ANQGSEA. CDR3 length: 15 amino acids. V dropped 5 bases and J dropped 6; count of bases not matched to a gene: 8. In nucleotides, the CDR3 is TGCAGCGTTTTGCTCCTAGCGGGAGGGTCCAATGAGCAGTTCTTC. Its translation: CSVLLLAGGSNEQFF.

The chain couples TRBV19 to TRBJ1-3; D is undetermined. The germline V gene encodes CDR1 LNHDA and CDR2 SQIVND (reference sequence). CDR3 size: 14 residues. Deletions cut 10 bases from V and 1 base from J, with 14 bases between. The CDR3 region has the DNA TGTGCCACATGGACCAGAGGGTCTGGAAACACCATATATTTT. This sequence encodes CATWTRGSGNTIYF. The variable domain in full, with the rest retrieved from reference TRBV19 and TRBJ1-3, is DGGITQSPKYLFRKEGQNVTLSCEQNLNHDAMYWYRQDPGQGLRLIYYSQIVNDFQKGDIAEGYSVSREKKESFPLTVTSAQKNPTAFYLCATWTRGSGNTIYFGEGSWLTVV.

The rearrangement uses TRBV7-2 and TRBJ1-1, with 9 bases lining up with TRBD1. Germline trimming cut 4 bases from V and 4 bases from J; bases unmatched to any gene: 4. This CDR3 is 14 amino acids long. Germline CDR1 SGHTA, CDR2 FQGNSA. The CDR3 loop is CASSSQGASTEAFF. For the CDR3, the DNA is TGTGCCAGCAGCTCACAGGGGGCGAGCACTGAAGCTTTCTTT.

This clone was observed once. The rearrangement uses TRBV6-6 and TRBJ1-1; 12 bases line up with TRBD1. V lost 6 bases and J lost 6; bases outside the gene matches: 11. Germline CDR1 and CDR2: MNHNY and SVGAGI (reference sequence). The CDR3 has 16 residues. The CDR3 loop is CASRRGTGGVHSEAFF. The CDR3 DNA sequence: TGTGCCAGCAGAAGAGGGACAGGGGGCGTCCATTCTGAAGCTTTCTTT.

In DNA form, the CDR3 reads TGTGCCAGCAGCTTAGGCTCTAGCGGGTACTACGAGCAGTACTTC. The encoded protein is CASSLGSSGYYEQYF. The V gene is TRBV7-2, the J gene TRBJ2-7; 8 bases are shared with TRBD2. The CDR3 is 15 amino acids. Trimming removed 1 base from V and 3 bases from J; junction bases left unmatched: 5. Germline V gives CDR1 SGHTA, CDR2 FQGNSA.

The chain joins TRBV19 to TRBJ1-2, with D unresolved. V gave up 3 bases and J gave up 4 bases, with 12 bases separating them. The CDR3 has 14 residues. Per germline, CDR1 LNHDA and CDR2 SQIVND (reference sequence). The CDR3 sequence is CASSMPIESYGYTF. In nucleotides, the CDR3 is TGTGCCAGTAGTATGCCTATTGAATCCTATGGCTACACCTTC.

The chain joins TRBV15 to TRBJ2-5; the match to TRBD1 covers 7 bases. The CDR3 is 15 residues long. Germline V CDR1 and CDR2: LNHNV, YYDKDF (reference sequence). After removal of 0 bases from V and 2 bases from J, the junction contained 3 bases not matched to a gene. CDR3 sequence reads: CATSRDSTGQETQYF. The CDR3 DNA reads TGTGCCACCAGCAGAGATTCGACAGGGCAAGAGACCCAGTACTTC.

V is TRBV19 and J is TRBJ1-5; TRBD1 aligns across 11 bases. J lost 2 bases, V lost 5 bases, and 2 bases had no gene match. The CDR3 is 15 residues long. CDR1 is LNHDA, CDR2 SQIVND, per germline (reference sequence). In DNA form, the CDR3 reads TGTGCCAGTAGTGGACAGGGGGCCGGCAATCAGCCCCAGCATTTT. Its protein is CASSGQGAGNQPQHF.

This rearrangement joins TRBV5-1 to TRBJ2-2; 8 positions match TRBD1. The CDR3 is 18 residues long. From germline, CDR1 is SGHRS and CDR2 YFSETQ. V lost 0 bases and J lost 4; bases outside the gene matches: 11. The CDR3 loop reads CASSLEAPGQVGTGELFF. CDR3 in DNA: TGCGCCAGCAGCTTGGAGGCTCCGGGACAGGTGGGCACCGGGGAGCTGTTTTTT. The variable domain in full, completed from reference TRBV5-1 and TRBJ2-2, reads KAGVTQTPRYLIKTRGQQVTLSCSPISGHRSVSWYQQTPGQGLQFLFEYFSETQRNKGNFPGRFSGRQFSNSRSEMNVSTLELGDSALYLCASSLEAPGQVGTGELFFGEGSRLTVL.

V gene TRBV27 combines with J gene TRBJ1-5; D is unclear. Germline V gene sequence: CDR1 MNHEY, CDR2 SMNVEV (reference sequence). The length of the CDR3 is 13 residues. V lost 4 bases to trimming and J lost 0 bases, with 4 bases between them. The CDR3 is CASSSLSNQPQHF. In DNA form, the CDR3 reads TGTGCCAGCAGTTCCCTTAGCAATCAGCCCCAGCATTTT.

The genes are TRBV7-8 and TRBJ1-6; D might be TRBD1 (6 bases). Germline CDR1 and CDR2: SGHVS and FQNEAQ. CDR3 length: 15 amino acids. Deletions cut 1 base from V and 9 bases from J, with 13 bases between. This CDR3 is CASSLGSQGSSPLHF. In nucleotides, the CDR3 is TGTGCCAGCAGCTTAGGATCACAGGGTTCTTCACCCCTCCACTTT.

This rearrangement joins TRBV5-1 to TRBJ2-1, with D perhaps TRBD1 (6 bases). The CDR3 runs to 14 residues. Between the trimmed V and J ends, which lost 0 bases and 7 bases, there was a span of 11 bases. From germline, CDR1 is SGHRS and CDR2 YFSETQ. The CDR3 sequence: CASSLEGRGNEQFF. In DNA, the CDR3 is TGCGCCAGCAGCTTGGAGGGCAGGGGTAATGAGCAGTTCTTC.

This chain links TRBV27 with TRBJ2-7, with 14 positions matching TRBD2. Germline V gives CDR1 MNHEY, CDR2 SMNVEV (reference sequence). With V trimmed by 6 bases and J by 9 bases, 7 bases remained unmatched. The length of the CDR3 is 14 residues. The CDR3 bases are TGTGCCAGCAGAGGACTAGCGGGAGGCATTGGGCAGTACTTC. This gives the protein CASRGLAGGIGQYF.

The chain has TRBV6-5 and TRBJ1-1; unclear D gene. The CDR3 is made up of 12 amino acids. V lost 4 bases and J lost 0, with 3 bases in between. CDR1 is MNHEY, CDR2 SVGAGI, per germline. The CDR3 DNA follows: TGTGCCAGCAGTTCGGTGAACACTGAAGCTTTCTTT. It codes for CASSSVNTEAFF.

The V gene is TRBV9, the J gene TRBJ2-5; 10 nucleotides align to TRBD2. J was trimmed by 2 bases and V by 1 base; bases with no gene match: 2. CDR3 length equals 15 residues. The germline CDR1 and CDR2 sequences are SGDLS and YYNGEE. CDR3 amino acids: CASSVSAGGQETQYF. CDR3 nucleotide sequence: TGTGCCAGCAGCGTATCAGCGGGGGGGCAAGAGACCCAGTACTTC.

The chain links TRBV7-8 to TRBJ2-7, with TRBD2 matching over 15 bases. V dropped 1 base and J dropped 7; count of bases not matched to a gene: 5. The germline CDR1 and CDR2 sequences are SGHVS and FQNEAQ. This CDR3 comprises 16 residues. CDR3 coding DNA: TGTGCCAGCAGCTTAGAGGGACTAGCGGGAGGAGAAGAGCAGTACTTC. Translating it yields CASSLEGLAGGEEQYF. The whole variable domain, remainder taken from reference TRBV7-8 and TRBJ2-7, is GAGVSQSPRYKVAKRGQDVALRCDPISGHVSLFWYQQALGQGPEFLTYFQNEAQLDKSGLPSDRFFAERPEGSVSTLKIQRTQQEDSAVYLCASSLEGLAGGEEQYFGPGTRLTVT.

The chain has TRBV19 and TRBJ1-2; D gene unclear. CDR3 length: 13 amino acids. Germline lookup yields CDR1 LNHDA and CDR2 SQIVND (reference sequence). Deletions cut 0 bases from V and 3 bases from J, with 5 bases between. The DNA of the CDR3 is TGTGCCAGTAGTATAGATCTGTACTATGGCTACACCTTC. Its protein is CASSIDLYYGYTF.